One sample yielded the 28 T cell receptor beta chains listed below, sequenced in a study of T cell responses to AZD1222 COVID-19 vaccine. Generated by immunoSEQ multiplex PCR, the TCRdb table keeps only in-frame clones and is missing some. In the table there are 90,000 to 120,000 clones, around nine tenths of which are singletons. The sample consisted of peripheral blood, taken on day 0 of MenACWY control vaccination. These receptor sequences come from an adult in good health.

The chain couples TRBV6-6 to TRBJ2-7; 9 positions match TRBD1. The CDR3 sequence is 16 residues long. The germline CDR1 and CDR2 sequences are MNHNY and SVGAGI (reference sequence). The junction had 11 bases not matched to a gene; V was cut back by 6 bases and J by 2 bases. The CDR3 loop reads CASSKTGTGLPYEQYF. In nucleotides, the CDR3 is TGTGCCAGCAGCAAGACCGGGACAGGGCTCCCCTACGAGCAGTACTTC.

This chain connects TRBV30 to TRBJ1-6; tentative D call: TRBD1 (6 bases). Germline loops: CDR1 GTSNPN, CDR2 SVGIG (reference sequence). CDR3 size: 15 residues. Deletions cut 0 bases from V and 4 bases from J, with 10 bases between. Here the CDR3 reads CAWSVLGQYNSPLHF. In nucleotides, the CDR3 is TGTGCCTGGAGTGTACTAGGACAGTATAATTCACCCCTCCACTTT.

This chain joins TRBV10-3 and TRBJ1-5; D ambiguous. The CDR3 is made up of 16 amino acids. Trimming shortened V by 2 bases and J by 0 bases, and 11 bases separated the two germline ends. Per germline, CDR1 ENHRY and CDR2 SYGVKD. CDR3 protein: CAISEGAGTSNQPQHF. CDR3 sequence (DNA): TGTGCCATCAGTGAGGGTGCAGGAACTAGCAATCAGCCCCAGCATTTT.

The rearrangement joins TRBV6-1 to TRBJ2-5; D is undetermined. CDR3 size: 16 residues. Trimming removed 1 base at V and 2 bases at J, with 14 bases between. The germline CDR1 and CDR2 sequences are MNHNS and SASEGT. The CDR3 nucleotides read TGTGCCAGCAGTGAAGGGTCCAGCCGAGGACAAGAGACCCAGTACTTC. This sequence encodes CASSEGSSRGQETQYF.

This chain connects TRBV5-1 to TRBJ2-7, with D possibly TRBD2 on 5 matching bases. The V gene lost 5 bases and the J gene lost 1 base, with 16 bases spanning the gap. Per germline, CDR1 SGHRS and CDR2 YFSETQ. This CDR3 comprises 15 residues. DNA for the CDR3: TGCGCCAGCAGTCGTGAGGGCGTTAGTTCCTACGAGCAGTACTTC. Encoded protein: CASSREGVSSYEQYF. Variable domain in full (rest from reference TRBV5-1 and TRBJ2-7): KAGVTQTPRYLIKTRGQQVTLSCSPISGHRSVSWYQQTPGQGLQFLFEYFSETQRNKGNFPGRFSGRQFSNSRSEMNVSTLELGDSALYLCASSREGVSSYEQYFGPGTRLTVT.

This chain connects TRBV4-1 to TRBJ2-3; D is unclear. CDR3 length: 12 residues. Trimming removed 3 bases at V and 4 bases at J, with 5 bases between. Germline loops: CDR1 MGHRA, CDR2 YSYEKL. The CDR3 nucleotides read TGCGCCAGCAGCCATAAGTCAGATACGCAGTATTTT. Residues: CASSHKSDTQYF.

The rearrangement uses TRBV6-4 and TRBJ1-2; 9 bases are a match to TRBD1. The CDR3 is made up of 16 amino acids. From germline, CDR1 is MRHNA and CDR2 SNTAGT. Losses at the gene ends were 2 bases for V and 3 bases for J; bases not matched to a gene: 7. The CDR3 sequence: CASSDHYRDRDYGYTF. DNA for the CDR3: TGTGCCAGCAGTGACCATTACCGGGACAGGGACTATGGCTACACCTTC.

V and J are TRBV10-3 and TRBJ1-5; 7 bases line up with TRBD1. CDR1 ENHRY and CDR2 SYGVKD come from the germline V gene. The CDR3 is made up of 14 amino acids. Losses at the gene ends were 4 bases for V and 3 bases for J; bases not matched to a gene: 3. This CDR3 reads CAISGTGANQPQHF. The CDR3 DNA follows: TGTGCCATCAGTGGCACAGGGGCCAATCAGCCCCAGCATTTT.

The chain combines TRBV7-2 with TRBJ2-7; D is possibly TRBD2 (5 bases). Germline CDR1 reads SGHTA; CDR2 reads FQGNSA. V shed 5 bases and J shed 5 bases, with 13 bases lying between them. The CDR3 runs to 13 residues. The CDR3 region has the DNA TGTGCCAGCAGCGCCAGGTTGAGGGACGAGCAGTACTTC. It is translated as CASSARLRDEQYF. The full variable domain, its missing parts supplied by reference TRBV7-2 and TRBJ2-7, is GAGVSQSPSNKVTEKGKDVELRCDPISGHTALYWYRQSLGQGLEFLIYFQGNSAPDKSGLPSDRFSAERTGGSVSTLTIQRTQQEDSAVYLCASSARLRDEQYFGPGTRLTVT.

The DNA for the CDR3 is TGTGCCAGCAGCTTAACAGAGAACTATGGCTACACCTTC. This codes for CASSLTENYGYTF. The genes are TRBV7-2 and TRBJ1-2; no firm D call. V was clipped by 2 bases and J by 2 bases, with 6 bases between them. The CDR3 consists of 13 residues. Looked up from germline, CDR1 is SGHTA and CDR2 is FQGNSA.

This sequence joins TRBV7-9 and TRBJ2-5; 7 positions match TRBD1. Germline-derived CDR1 and CDR2 are SEHNR and FQNEAQ (reference sequence). Unmatched junction bases numbered 12, after V lost 6 bases and J lost 5 bases. CDR3 size: 15 residues. CDR3 sequence reads: CASREVTGSRETQYF. The CDR3 region has the DNA TGTGCCAGCAGGGAAGTGACAGGGAGTAGGGAGACCCAGTACTTC.

The chain couples TRBV7-8 to TRBJ1-5; D not resolved. Trimming removed 4 bases from V and 0 bases from J, with 13 bases in between. Germline V gene data show CDR1 as SGHVS and CDR2 as FQNEAQ. The CDR3 covers 16 residues. The CDR3 here is CASSSKRVYSNQPQHF. CDR3 sequence (DNA): TGTGCCAGCAGCTCAAAGCGGGTTTATAGCAATCAGCCCCAGCATTTT.

The CDR3 region has the DNA TGTGCCAGCAGCTCTTCGTTAAACACTGAAGCTTTCTTT. This codes for CASSSSLNTEAFF. The rearrangement joins TRBV7-8 to TRBJ1-1; D not certain. CDR3 length equals 13 residues. Germline V gives CDR1 SGHVS, CDR2 FQNEAQ. The V and J ends lost 4 bases and 2 bases respectively, with 8 bases between them.

CDR3 DNA: TGTGCCTGGAGTCCGATGGCCGGGGAGCTGTTTTTT. Translated, it gives CAWSPMAGELFF. The J gene is TRBJ2-2, the V gene TRBV30; D uncertain. This CDR3 has 12 residues. The V end was cut by 2 bases, the J end by 6 bases, with 7 bases between. Per the germline V gene, CDR1 is GTSNPN and CDR2 is SVGIG (reference sequence).

CDR3 DNA sequence: TGTGCCAGCAGCTTAGGTTCCGGGGGTCCTTCCTACGAGCAGTACTTC. This codes for CASSLGSGGPSYEQYF. The rearrangement uses TRBV7-4 and TRBJ2-7; a possible D gene is TRBD2 (6 bases). CDR1 SGHVT and CDR2 SQSDAQ come from the germline V gene. Between the trimmed V and J ends, which lost 1 base and 1 base, there was a span of 14 bases. This CDR3 is built from 16 residues.

The chain is built from TRBV5-1 and TRBJ1-1; 7 bases map to TRBD1. With 4 bases clipped from V and 5 bases from J, the junction kept 8 bases outside the gene matches. The CDR3 loop spans 14 amino acids. Germline CDR1 reads SGHRS; CDR2 reads YFSETQ. CDR3 DNA sequence: TGCGCCAGCAGCCCCCCACAGGGGTGGACTGAAGCTTTCTTT. Protein product: CASSPPQGWTEAFF.

The CDR3 coding sequence is TGTGCCAGCAGTGCCCCCCCCGCAGATACGCAGTATTTT. Translating it yields CASSAPPADTQYF. V is TRBV28 and J is TRBJ2-3; the D is unclear. The CDR3 totals 13 residues. V lost 5 bases and J lost 4, with 10 bases in between. Per germline, CDR1 MDHEN and CDR2 SYDVKM.

The V and J genes are TRBV7-2 and TRBJ2-7, with TRBD2 matching 8 bases. Unmatched junction bases numbered 18, after V lost 5 bases and J lost 6 bases. The CDR3 has 17 residues. Germline V gene lookup returns CDR1 SGHTA and CDR2 FQGNSA. This CDR3 reads CASSPLDEPAGVIEQYF. CDR3 nucleotides: TGTGCCAGCAGCCCGCTGGATGAACCAGCGGGGGTTATCGAGCAGTACTTC.

CDR3 sequence reads: CASSQRGAPDTQYF. The DNA for the CDR3 is TGTGCCAGCAGCCAGAGGGGAGCGCCGGATACGCAGTATTTT. This chain connects TRBV3-1 (or the pseudogene TRBV3-2) to TRBJ2-3, with D perhaps being TRBD1 or TRBD2 (5 bases each). The V end lost 3 bases, the J end lost 6 bases, and 13 bases lay between the germline ends. The CDR3 is 14 residues long. The V gene's germline CDR1 is LGHDT and CDR2 YNNKEL (reference sequence).

J is TRBJ2-2 and V is TRBV6-2 or TRBV6-3; 12 bases are a match to TRBD2. The trim removed 2 bases at V and 0 bases at J, leaving 4 bases unmatched. The CDR3 has 18 amino acids. Germline CDR1 is MNHEY and CDR2 is SVGEGT. The CDR3 DNA sequence: TGTGCCAGCAGTTACCGGGGGACTAGCGGGCCGAACACCGGGGAGCTGTTTTTT. Its protein product is CASSYRGTSGPNTGELFF.

This chain links TRBV7-9 with TRBJ1-5, with unresolved D. CDR1 and CDR2 (germline): SEHNR, FQNEAQ (reference sequence). This CDR3 is built from 15 residues. V lost 3 bases and J lost 1, with 10 bases in between. The CDR3 spells CASSFSLSSNQPQHF. DNA of the CDR3: TGTGCCAGCAGCTTCTCACTTTCCAGCAATCAGCCCCAGCATTTT.

The V gene is TRBV9, the J gene TRBJ1-2; 7 bases are shared with TRBD1. Germline V gene data show CDR1 as SGDLS and CDR2 as YYNGEE. The V segment lost 4 bases and the J segment 7 bases; nucleotides outside the gene matches: 1. The CDR3 extends over 11 amino acids. CDR3 amino acids: CASSQGGGYTF. CDR3 nucleotides: TGTGCCAGCAGCCAGGGGGGTGGCTACACCTTC.

The chain is built from TRBV29-1 and TRBJ1-2; the match to TRBD1 covers 8 bases. The CDR3 sequence is 16 residues long. CDR1 and CDR2 from the germline V gene are SQVTM and ANQGSEA. V gave up 2 bases and J gave up 8 bases; unmatched junction bases: 16. CDR3 coding DNA: TGCAGCGTTGAATCCCTCTTACAGGGGGAATCGGGCGGCTACACCTTC. Translating it yields CSVESLLQGESGGYTF.

This chain links TRBV12-3 or TRBV12-4 with TRBJ2-1; perhaps TRBD1 as D (5 bases). V was cut by 1 base and J by 5 bases, with 6 bases left in between. The CDR3 covers 13 residues. This CDR3 reads CASSLGQNNEQFF. CDR3 DNA sequence: TGTGCCAGCAGTTTAGGACAGAACAATGAGCAGTTCTTC.

The rearrangement joins TRBV27 to TRBJ1-5, with 10 bases matching TRBD1. Germline assignment: CDR1 MNHEY and CDR2 SMNVEV (reference sequence). With 5 bases clipped from V and 10 bases from J, the junction kept 11 bases outside the gene matches. This CDR3 comprises 15 residues. CDR3 sequence: CASSEGQGELGPQHF. CDR3 coding DNA: TGTGCCAGCAGTGAAGGACAGGGGGAACTGGGACCCCAGCATTTT.

The chain combines TRBV4-3 with TRBJ2-1; D gene uncertain. The CDR3 runs 14 residues. V lost 0 bases, J lost 5 bases, and 8 bases lay in between. Per the germline V gene, CDR1 is LGHNA and CDR2 is YSLEER. The CDR3 sequence: CASSQDVADNEQFF. The DNA of the CDR3 is TGCGCCAGCAGCCAAGATGTGGCGGACAATGAGCAGTTCTTC.

The V and J genes are TRBV6-2 or TRBV6-3 and TRBJ1-5; possible D gene TRBD1, 5 bases. The CDR3 is made up of 14 amino acids. The V and J ends lost 0 bases and 6 bases respectively, with 9 bases between them. Looked up from germline, CDR1 is MNHEY and CDR2 is SVGEGT. The CDR3, as DNA: TGTGCCAGCAGTTACTCGAGTGGGGGTCAGCCCCAGCATTTT. Its translation: CASSYSSGGQPQHF.

This clone has only a few counts. The V and J genes are TRBV6-2 or TRBV6-3 and TRBJ2-1; 10 nucleotides align to TRBD2. There are 16 residues in the CDR3. J gave up 3 bases and V 5 bases, and 7 bases lay outside the gene matches. The germline V gene has CDR1 MNHEY and CDR2 SVGEGT. As DNA, the CDR3 is TGTGCCAGCAGTGCTCGGCCTAGCGGGGGCTACAATGAGCAGTTCTTC. Translating it yields CASSARPSGGYNEQFF.